These 23 T cell receptor beta chains originate from one sample sequenced in a study of CD8+ T cells in alopecia areata. Indicated treatment: oral pan-JAK inhibitor, 5-10 mg twice daily. Extraction and reverse transcription of RNA yielded cDNA as the sequencing template. Sequencing was performed with immunoSEQ multiplex PCR; in TCRdb, only in-frame clones are kept and a portion is missing. The data hold about 94,000 clones, with around 70% observed a single time. Material: CD8+ T cells sorted from blood, obtained at approximately week 44, from a patient treated with tofacitinib. Receptors were obtained from a human donor with alopecia areata.

This clone was counted only a few times. The V gene is TRBV2, the J gene TRBJ1-5; D remains ambiguous. The CDR3 runs 12 residues. Germline V gene sequence: CDR1 SNHLY, CDR2 FYNNEI. Trimming cost V 7 bases and J 2 bases, with 6 bases left between them. The CDR3 DNA follows: TGTGCCAGCACTTCGGGCAATCAGCCCCAGCATTTT. It encodes CASTSGNQPQHF.

The sample holds a few counts of this clone. The genes are TRBV7-9 and TRBJ2-7, with unresolved D. The CDR3 runs to 16 residues. With 1 base removed from V and 1 base from J, the gap between germline ends came to 14 bases. Germline V lookup: CDR1 SEHNR, CDR2 FQNEAQ (reference sequence). Here the CDR3 DNA reads TGTGCCAGCAGCTTAGTCTTGGGTGAGGCTTCCTACGAGCAGTACTTC. It translates to CASSLVLGEASYEQYF.

V is TRBV25-1 and J is TRBJ2-3; D tentatively fits TRBD1 or TRBD2 (5 bases each). The CDR3 loop spans 14 amino acids. The V end was cut by 3 bases, the J end by 2 bases, with 9 bases between. Germline V lookup: CDR1 MGHDK, CDR2 SYGVNS. Here the CDR3 DNA reads TGTGCCAGCAGTGAGAGGGGTCCCACAGATACGCAGTATTTT. Protein sequence: CASSERGPTDTQYF.

This clone was counted only a few times. J is TRBJ2-4 and V is TRBV15; the D call may be TRBD1 or TRBD2 (5 bases each). Trimming removed 2 bases at V and 11 bases at J, with 16 bases between. The germline V gene has CDR1 LNHNV and CDR2 YYDKDF (reference sequence). This CDR3 contains 14 residues. The CDR3 DNA follows: TGTGCCACCAGCAGACCAGCCGGGGCCCCGCTTCAGTACTTC. This gives the protein CATSRPAGAPLQYF.

The chain couples TRBV4-3 to TRBJ2-1, with 11 bases lining up with TRBD1. The CDR3 has 15 residues. CDR1 is LGHNA and CDR2 is YSLEER in the germline V gene. The junction had 5 bases not matched to a gene; V was cut back by 4 bases and J by 6 bases. The CDR3 is CASSLRTGGFNEQFF. DNA of the CDR3: TGCGCCAGCAGCCTTAGGACAGGGGGCTTCAATGAGCAGTTCTTC.

V usage is TRBV11-2 and J usage is TRBJ2-6; D is uncertain. The length of the CDR3 is 17 residues. V gave up 4 bases and J gave up 4 bases, with 17 bases separating them. Germline V CDR1 and CDR2: SGHAT, FQNNGV. The CDR3 DNA reads TGTGCCAGCAGCTCTCCAATACGCCAAGCCGGGGCCAACGTCCTGACTTTC. Translated: CASSSPIRQAGANVLTF.

This clone was seen a handful of times. The V call is TRBV4-1, the J call TRBJ2-2, with 9 positions matching TRBD2. The CDR3 totals 16 residues. Germline CDR1 MGHRA, CDR2 YSYEKL. The trim removed 1 base at V and 4 bases at J, leaving 4 bases unmatched. In DNA form, the CDR3 reads TGCGCCAGCAGCCAAGTCCTTAGCGGGGGCACCGGGGAGCTGTTTTTT. Amino acids: CASSQVLSGGTGELFF.

The chain uses TRBV29-1 and TRBJ1-2; 10 nucleotides agree with TRBD1. V lost 3 bases, J lost 2 bases, and 9 bases stayed unmatched. Germline V lookup: CDR1 SQVTM, CDR2 ANQGSEA. CDR3 length equals 16 residues. The CDR3 nucleotides read TGCAGCGTTGACGCGAACGCGGACAGGGGGAACTATGGCTACACCTTC. It specifies CSVDANADRGNYGYTF. Full variable domain (missing parts from reference TRBV29-1 and TRBJ1-2): SAVISQKPSRDICQRGTSLTIQCQVDSQVTMMFWYRQQPGQSLTLIATANQGSEATYESGFVIDKFPISRPNLTFSTLTVSNMSPEDSSIYLCSVDANADRGNYGYTFGSGTRLTVV.

The rearrangement joins TRBV9 to TRBJ1-1, with 11 bases lining up with TRBD1. V dropped 4 bases and J dropped 5; count of bases not matched to a gene: 10. This CDR3 has 16 amino acids. Germline CDR1 and CDR2: SGDLS and YYNGEE. CDR3 amino acids: CASSPRDRGVKTEAFF. The CDR3 DNA reads TGTGCCAGCAGCCCCCGGGACAGGGGGGTTAAGACTGAAGCTTTCTTT.

The chain employs TRBV4-3 and TRBJ1-2; TRBD1 aligns across 11 bases. Germline CDR1 is LGHNA and CDR2 is YSLEER. The CDR3 has 17 amino acids. With 1 base clipped from V and 8 bases from J, the junction kept 12 bases outside the gene matches. This CDR3 is CASSQAYPDRGPQGYTF. The DNA for the CDR3 is TGCGCCAGCAGCCAAGCTTATCCGGACAGGGGGCCGCAGGGCTACACCTTC.

In DNA form, the CDR3 reads TGCGCCAGCAGCCAAGATATGAGCTCCTACTCCTACGAGCAGTACTTC. Translated: CASSQDMSSYSYEQYF. The chain uses TRBV4-1 and TRBJ2-7, with no clear D. Germline V gene data show CDR1 as MGHRA and CDR2 as YSYEKL. The CDR3 loop spans 16 amino acids. V gave up 0 bases and J gave up 0 bases, with 12 bases separating them.

V usage is TRBV30 and J usage is TRBJ1-1; D remains unclear. The CDR3 runs 11 residues. CDR1 is GTSNPN, CDR2 SVGIG, per germline (reference sequence). V lost 7 bases, J lost 2 bases, and 8 bases lay in between. The CDR3, as DNA: TGTGCCTTAAGGCGTAACACTGAAGCTTTCTTT. Translation: CALRRNTEAFF.

This clone has only one observation. The rearrangement links TRBV27 to TRBJ1-1; unclear D gene. Trimming stripped 8 bases from V and 3 bases from J, with 10 bases between. This CDR3 contains 12 residues. Germline assignment: CDR1 MNHEY and CDR2 SMNVEV (reference sequence). CDR3: CASGPGYTEAFF. The CDR3 bases are TGTGCCAGCGGCCCGGGATACACTGAAGCTTTCTTT.

The genes are TRBV7-9 and TRBJ2-2, with 10 bases lining up with TRBD2. This CDR3 is 14 amino acids long. The junction had 5 bases not matched to a gene; V was cut back by 7 bases and J by 6 bases. Germline lookup yields CDR1 SEHNR and CDR2 FQNEAQ (reference sequence). The CDR3 reads CASNLGLASGELFF. The CDR3, as DNA: TGTGCCAGCAACTTGGGACTAGCGTCCGGGGAGCTGTTTTTT.

The gene calls are TRBV9 and TRBJ1-1; no clear D. Germline V lookup: CDR1 SGDLS, CDR2 YYNGEE. Trimming cost V 3 bases and J 4 bases, with 10 bases left between them. The CDR3 runs 13 residues. The CDR3 loop reads CASSARAGTEAFF. The CDR3 nucleotides read TGTGCCAGCAGCGCCCGGGCCGGCACTGAAGCTTTCTTT.

This clone turned up a few times. V is TRBV5-6 and J is TRBJ1-1, with D maybe TRBD1 (5 bases). CDR1 is SGHDT, CDR2 YYEEEE, per germline. This CDR3 contains 11 residues. V lost 6 bases to trimming and J lost 6 bases, with 9 bases between them. DNA of the CDR3: TGTGCCAGCACCCTGGGGGCTGAAGCTTTCTTT. Its translation is CASTLGAEAFF.

This clone showed up just once. This rearrangement joins TRBV10-2 to TRBJ1-1; tentatively, D is TRBD1 (5 bases). The germline V and J ends were trimmed by 4 bases and 0 bases, with 12 bases remaining between them. Germline V lookup: CDR1 WSHSY, CDR2 SAAADI. The CDR3 spans 15 residues. CDR3 sequence (DNA): TGCGCCAGCAGTGGGGGTGAGGGGATGAACACTGAAGCTTTCTTT. Its protein product is CASSGGEGMNTEAFF.

Notes on this clone: A junction boundary mismatches the germline segment, possibly from a read error. The genes are TRBV29-1 and TRBJ1-1; the D is unclear. Germline CDR1 is SQVTM and CDR2 is ANQGSEA. The CDR3 length is 12 residues. CDR3 in DNA: TGCACCGTTGAAGGTCAGAACACTGAAGCTTTCTTT. Translating it yields CTVEGQNTEAFF.

The gene calls are TRBV10-2 and TRBJ2-7; 8 nucleotides agree with TRBD1. The CDR3 has 14 amino acids. V lost 4 bases to trimming and J lost 2 bases; unmatched junction nucleotides: 4. The germline V gene has CDR1 WSHSY and CDR2 SAAADI. The CDR3, as DNA: TGCGCCAGCAGTGGCGGACAGGGCCCCTACGAGCAGTACTTC. It encodes CASSGGQGPYEQYF.

A few counts support this clone. The chain joins TRBV7-9 to TRBJ1-1, with D possibly matching TRBD1 (6 bases). Germline lookup yields CDR1 SEHNR and CDR2 FQNEAQ (reference sequence). Trimming cost V 6 bases and J 3 bases, with 14 bases left between them. This CDR3 is 14 amino acids long. CDR3 nucleotides: TGTGCCAGCAGAATGGAGGGGGGATACACTGAAGCTTTCTTT. It codes for CASRMEGGYTEAFF.

The chain combines TRBV4-2 with TRBJ2-1; 7 bases are shared with TRBD2. The CDR3 has 15 residues. After removal of 1 base from V and 9 bases from J, the junction contained 9 bases not matched to a gene. CDR1 and CDR2 (germline): LGHNA, YNFKEQ. The CDR3 DNA follows: TGTGCCAGCAGCCAAGGTCCCCTCGGCGGGAGTGAGCAGTTCTTC. This sequence encodes CASSQGPLGGSEQFF.

This clone was seen just once. The rearrangement joins TRBV4-3 to TRBJ2-3; the match to TRBD2 covers 7 bases. The CDR3 runs 14 residues. V was clipped by 4 bases and J by 1 base; unmatched bases: 2. Germline V CDR1 and CDR2: LGHNA, YSLEER. CDR3 sequence (DNA): TGCGCCAGCAGCCCTCGGGAGGGCACAGATACGCAGTATTTT. This encodes CASSPREGTDTQYF.

The chain joins TRBV27 to TRBJ2-7; D is unresolved. Germline-derived CDR1 and CDR2 are MNHEY and SMNVEV (reference sequence). V was pared by 2 bases and J by 0 bases, with 5 bases between. The CDR3 has 13 residues. This CDR3 reads CASSLSTSYEQYF. CDR3 coding DNA: TGTGCCAGCAGTTTAAGCACCTCCTACGAGCAGTACTTC.